This TCR beta chain derives from a study of response to subunit inactivated influenza vaccine. TCRdb itself ran the RT-PCR reads through MiXCR, one entry per CDR3 protein. The table lists 700,000 to 900,000 distinct CDR3 sequences, over 20% of them singletons, with roughly 10% in the top ten. Germline V gene data show CDR1 as LNHNV and CDR2 as YYDKDF (reference sequence). This CDR3 is built from 15 residues. The trim removed 2 bases at V and 5 bases at J, leaving 2 bases unmatched. The source of this sequence is a man aged 45-60 years who received an inactivated influenza vaccine. This material consisted of PBMCs from blood, taken roughly 5 days after vaccination. The V call is TRBV15, the J call TRBJ2-2; the match to TRBD2 covers 10 bases. CDR3 amino acids: CATSRSLAGTGELFF. CDR3 DNA: TGTGCCACCAGCAGATCACTAGCGGGGACCGGGGAGCTGTTTTTT.